This section outlines one T cell receptor (beta chain) sequence together with its context. Germline CDR1 and CDR2: SGHRS and YFSETQ. The CDR3 consists of 15 residues. Trimming pared 2 bases from V and 0 bases from J, leaving 9 bases between. This entry belongs to a study of T cell changes during pregnancy in multiple sclerosis. Clones were read by immunoSEQ multiplex PCR, and TCRdb kept only the in-frame ones, dropping some. This table holds around 36,000 clones, around 94% found once. This chain joins TRBV5-1 and TRBJ2-1; D is perhaps TRBD2 (5 bases). Sample: peripheral blood, taken before pregnancy. This clonotype was sampled from a female donor with multiple sclerosis, enrolled in a pregnancy study. The chain's CDR3 is CASSFERISYNEQFF. CDR3 nucleotide sequence: TGCGCCAGCAGCTTTGAGCGGATCTCCTACAATGAGCAGTTCTTC.